In its sample, the clone carrying this T cell receptor (beta chain) was seen a few times. Antigen: not known. The final CDR3 position lacks the conserved phenylalanine or tryptophan, pointing to a likely read error. This sample's TCRbeta library carried unique molecular identifier barcodes. TCRdb re-called the PCR reads through MiXCR, storing one row per CDR3 protein. Of about 600,000 distinct CDR3 sequences in the sample, approximately 12% were seen once. The sample originates from a study of T-cell reconstitution after alpha-beta-depleted transplantation in children. General study findings and limits: Certain patients had high TCRbeta diversity at day 60, and it came from recipient T cells and thymic progenitors that survived. Alpha-beta T cells about two months after transplant reportedly derived from several hundred expanded graft clones.

V was shortened by 3 bases and J by 2 bases, with 7 bases between the two germline ends. The CDR3 consists of 13 residues. This chain uses TRBV12-3 or TRBV12-4 with TRBJ2-5; no firm D call. This clonotype originated in a male patient younger than 18 who had a stem cell transplant for acute myeloid leukemia, so the T cells may come from the graft donor. The source material was PBMCs, mostly from graft donor cells, sampled 360 days after TCRalphabeta/CD19-depleted stem cell transplant. CDR3 protein: CASSFGLQETQYL. In nucleotides, the CDR3 is TGTGCCAGCAGTTTTGGTCTTCAAGAGACCCAGTACCTC.